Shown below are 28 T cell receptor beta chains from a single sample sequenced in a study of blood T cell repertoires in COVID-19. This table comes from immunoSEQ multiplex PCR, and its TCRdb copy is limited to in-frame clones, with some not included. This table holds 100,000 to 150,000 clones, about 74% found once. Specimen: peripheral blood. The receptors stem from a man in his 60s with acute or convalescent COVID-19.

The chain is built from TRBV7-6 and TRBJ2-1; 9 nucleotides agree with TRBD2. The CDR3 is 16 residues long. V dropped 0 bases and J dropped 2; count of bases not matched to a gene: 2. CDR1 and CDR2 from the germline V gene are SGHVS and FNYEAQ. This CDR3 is CASSLALAGTYNEQFF. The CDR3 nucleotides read TGTGCCAGCAGCTTAGCCCTAGCGGGGACCTACAATGAGCAGTTCTTC.

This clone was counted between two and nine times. The CDR3: CASSDDRGPQYF. The DNA for the CDR3 is TGTGCCAGCAGTGATGACAGGGGGCCGCAGTATTTT. This chain links TRBV2 with TRBJ2-3; 10 bases are shared with TRBD1. The trim removed 3 bases at V and 10 bases at J, leaving 1 base unmatched. Germline CDR1 reads SNHLY; CDR2 reads FYNNEI. CDR3 length equals 12 residues. The full variable domain, in which reference TRBV2 and TRBJ2-3 provide the parts outside the CDR3, is EPEVTQTPSHQVTQMGQEVILRCVPISNHLYFYWYRQILGQKVEFLVSFYNNEISEKSEIFDDQFSVERPDGSNFTLKIRSTKLEDSAMYFCASSDDRGPQYFGPGTRLTVL.

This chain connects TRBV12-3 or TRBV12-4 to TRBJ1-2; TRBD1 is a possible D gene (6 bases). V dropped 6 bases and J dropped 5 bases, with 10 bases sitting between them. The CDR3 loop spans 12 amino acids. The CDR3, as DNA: TGTGCCAGCAGCCAGGACAGATATGGCTACACCTTC. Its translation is CASSQDRYGYTF.

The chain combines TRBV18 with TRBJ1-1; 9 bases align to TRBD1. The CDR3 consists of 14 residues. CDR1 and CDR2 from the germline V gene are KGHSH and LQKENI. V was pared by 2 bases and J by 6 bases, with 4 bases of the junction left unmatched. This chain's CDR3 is CASSPGTGRSEAFF. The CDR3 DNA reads TGTGCCAGCTCACCAGGGACAGGGAGGTCTGAAGCTTTCTTT.

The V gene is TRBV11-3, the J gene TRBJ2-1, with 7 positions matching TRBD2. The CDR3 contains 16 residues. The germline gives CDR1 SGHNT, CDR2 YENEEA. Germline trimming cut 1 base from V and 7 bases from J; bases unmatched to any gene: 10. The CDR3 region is CASSLGGGRQKNEQFF. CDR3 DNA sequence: TGTGCCAGCAGCTTAGGGGGCGGGAGACAAAAAAATGAGCAGTTCTTC.

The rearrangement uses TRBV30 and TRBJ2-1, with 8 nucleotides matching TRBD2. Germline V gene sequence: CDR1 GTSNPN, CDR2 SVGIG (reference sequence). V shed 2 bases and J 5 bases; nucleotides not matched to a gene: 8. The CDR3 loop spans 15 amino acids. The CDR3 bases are TGTGCCTGGAGTAGGCTAAGCGGGGGCCACAATGAGCAGTTCTTC. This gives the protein CAWSRLSGGHNEQFF.

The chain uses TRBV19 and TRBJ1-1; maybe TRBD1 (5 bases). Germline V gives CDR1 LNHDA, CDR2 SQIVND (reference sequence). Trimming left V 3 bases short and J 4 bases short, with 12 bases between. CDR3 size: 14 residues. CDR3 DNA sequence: TGTGCCAGTAGTATGGGAGGGACGGGCACTGAAGCTTTCTTT. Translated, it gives CASSMGGTGTEAFF. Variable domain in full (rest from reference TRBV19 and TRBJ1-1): DGGITQSPKYLFRKEGQNVTLSCEQNLNHDAMYWYRQDPGQGLRLIYYSQIVNDFQKGDIAEGYSVSREKKESFPLTVTSAQKNPTAFYLCASSMGGTGTEAFFGQGTRLTVV.

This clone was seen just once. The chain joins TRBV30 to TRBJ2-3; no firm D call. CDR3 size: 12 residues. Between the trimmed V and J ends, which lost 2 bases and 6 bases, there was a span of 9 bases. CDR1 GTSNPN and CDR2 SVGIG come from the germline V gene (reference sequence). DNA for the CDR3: TGTGCCTGGAGTCTCAACTATGATACGCAGTATTTT. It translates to CAWSLNYDTQYF.

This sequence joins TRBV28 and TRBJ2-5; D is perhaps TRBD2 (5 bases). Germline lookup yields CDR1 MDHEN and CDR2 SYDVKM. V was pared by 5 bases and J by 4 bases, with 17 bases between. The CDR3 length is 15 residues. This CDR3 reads CASSPHAGVGETQYF. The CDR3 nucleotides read TGTGCCAGCAGTCCTCACGCGGGTGTGGGAGAGACCCAGTACTTC.

The CDR3 spells CASSIMAATYNEQFF. The CDR3, as DNA: TGTGCCAGTAGTATAATGGCGGCTACCTACAATGAGCAGTTCTTC. The chain has TRBV19 and TRBJ2-1; no definite D call. V lost 2 bases and J lost 2, with 10 bases in between. The CDR3 sequence is 15 residues long. Per the germline V gene, CDR1 is LNHDA and CDR2 is SQIVND (reference sequence).

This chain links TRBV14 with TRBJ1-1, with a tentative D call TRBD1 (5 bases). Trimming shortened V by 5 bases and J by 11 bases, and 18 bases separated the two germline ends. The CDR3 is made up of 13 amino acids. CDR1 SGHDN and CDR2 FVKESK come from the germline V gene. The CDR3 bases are TGTGCCAGCAGCTCCGCGGGTTTGGGGGGGGCTTTCTTT. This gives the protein CASSSAGLGGAFF.

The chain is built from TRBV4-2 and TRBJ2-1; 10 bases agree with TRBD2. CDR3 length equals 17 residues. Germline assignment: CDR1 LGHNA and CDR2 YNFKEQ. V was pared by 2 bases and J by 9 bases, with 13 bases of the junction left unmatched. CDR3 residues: CASSQSEIAGGGGEQFF. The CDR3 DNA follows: TGTGCCAGCAGCCAATCCGAGATAGCGGGGGGTGGTGGTGAGCAGTTCTTC.

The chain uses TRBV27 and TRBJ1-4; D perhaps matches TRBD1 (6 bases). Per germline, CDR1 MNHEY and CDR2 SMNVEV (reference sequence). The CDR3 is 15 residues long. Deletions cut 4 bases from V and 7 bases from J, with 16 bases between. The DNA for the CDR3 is TGTGCCAGCAGTTCCTTTACCCAGGGGACTGAAAAACTGTTTTTT. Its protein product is CASSSFTQGTEKLFF.

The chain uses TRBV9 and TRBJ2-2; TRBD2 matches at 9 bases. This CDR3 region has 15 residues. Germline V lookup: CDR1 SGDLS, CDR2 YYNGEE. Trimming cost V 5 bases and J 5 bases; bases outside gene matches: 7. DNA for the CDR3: TGTGCCAGCAGACGGGCTAGCGGGACAACCGGGGAGCTGTTTTTT. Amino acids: CASRRASGTTGELFF.

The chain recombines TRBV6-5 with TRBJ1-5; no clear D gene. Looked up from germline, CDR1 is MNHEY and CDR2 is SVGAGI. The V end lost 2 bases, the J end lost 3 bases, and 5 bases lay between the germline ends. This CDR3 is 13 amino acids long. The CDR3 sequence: CASSYDNNQPQHF. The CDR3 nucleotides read TGTGCCAGCAGTTACGACAACAATCAGCCCCAGCATTTT.

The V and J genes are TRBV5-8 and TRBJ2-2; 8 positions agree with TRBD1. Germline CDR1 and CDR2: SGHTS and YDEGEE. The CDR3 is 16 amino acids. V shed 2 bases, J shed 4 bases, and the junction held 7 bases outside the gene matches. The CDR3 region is CASSFPGTGFTGELFF. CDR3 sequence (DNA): TGTGCCAGCAGCTTTCCCGGGACAGGTTTCACCGGGGAGCTGTTTTTT.

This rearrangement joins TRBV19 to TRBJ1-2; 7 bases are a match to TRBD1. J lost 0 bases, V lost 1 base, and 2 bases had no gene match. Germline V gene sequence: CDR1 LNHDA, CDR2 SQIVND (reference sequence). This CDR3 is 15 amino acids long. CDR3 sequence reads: CASSIVQGANYGYTF. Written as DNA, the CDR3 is TGTGCCAGTAGTATAGTCCAGGGGGCTAACTATGGCTACACCTTC.

CDR3 DNA: TGTGCCAGCAGTGGCCCGGGACTAGCGGGGGGACGCACTAGCACAGATACGCAGTATTTT. Translation gives CASSGPGLAGGRTSTDTQYF. The chain is built from TRBV2 and TRBJ2-3, with 15 bases identical to TRBD2. The CDR3 is 20 residues long. V lost 4 bases to trimming and J lost 0 bases; unmatched junction nucleotides: 11. Germline loops: CDR1 SNHLY, CDR2 FYNNEI.

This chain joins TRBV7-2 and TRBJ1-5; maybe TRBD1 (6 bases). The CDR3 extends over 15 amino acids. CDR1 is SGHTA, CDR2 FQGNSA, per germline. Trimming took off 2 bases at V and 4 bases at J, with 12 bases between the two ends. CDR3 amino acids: CASSLTRGRNQPQHF. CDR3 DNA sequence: TGTGCCAGCAGCTTAACCAGGGGAAGGAATCAGCCCCAGCATTTT.

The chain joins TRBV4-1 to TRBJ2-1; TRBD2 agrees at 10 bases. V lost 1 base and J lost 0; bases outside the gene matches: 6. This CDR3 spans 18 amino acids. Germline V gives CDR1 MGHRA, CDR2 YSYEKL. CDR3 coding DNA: TGCGCCAGCAGCCAAGGTAGCGGGGGGTTTAGCTCCTACAATGAGCAGTTCTTC. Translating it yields CASSQGSGGFSSYNEQFF.

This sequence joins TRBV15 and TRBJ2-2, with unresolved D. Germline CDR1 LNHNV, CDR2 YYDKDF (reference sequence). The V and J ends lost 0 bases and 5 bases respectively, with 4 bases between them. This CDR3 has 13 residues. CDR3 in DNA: TGTGCCACCAGCAGAGATTTAACCGGGGAGCTGTTTTTT. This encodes CATSRDLTGELFF.

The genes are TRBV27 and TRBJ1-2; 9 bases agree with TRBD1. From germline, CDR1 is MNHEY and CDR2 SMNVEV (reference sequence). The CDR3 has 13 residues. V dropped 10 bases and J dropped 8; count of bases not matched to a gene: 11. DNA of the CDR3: TGTGCCACCGTTCGGCCGGGACAGGGAGGCTACACCTTC. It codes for CATVRPGQGGYTF.

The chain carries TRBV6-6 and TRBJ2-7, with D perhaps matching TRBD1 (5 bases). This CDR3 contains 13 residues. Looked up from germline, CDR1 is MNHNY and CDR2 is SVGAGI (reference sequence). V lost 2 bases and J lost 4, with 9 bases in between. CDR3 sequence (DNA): TGTGCCAGCAGTTACGGGGCAGCTTACGAGCAGTACTTC. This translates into CASSYGAAYEQYF.

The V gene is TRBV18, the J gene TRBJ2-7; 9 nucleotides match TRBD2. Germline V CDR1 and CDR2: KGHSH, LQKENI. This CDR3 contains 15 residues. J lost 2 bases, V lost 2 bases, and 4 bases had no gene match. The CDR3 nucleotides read TGTGCCAGCTCACCAGGGGCTAGCGGGACCTACGAGCAGTACTTC. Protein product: CASSPGASGTYEQYF. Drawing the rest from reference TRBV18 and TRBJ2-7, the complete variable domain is NAGVMQNPRHLVRRRGQEARLRCSPMKGHSHVYWYRQLPEEGLKFMVYLQKENIIDESGMPKERFSAEFPKEGPSILRIQQVVRGDSAAYFCASSPGASGTYEQYFGPGTRLTVT.

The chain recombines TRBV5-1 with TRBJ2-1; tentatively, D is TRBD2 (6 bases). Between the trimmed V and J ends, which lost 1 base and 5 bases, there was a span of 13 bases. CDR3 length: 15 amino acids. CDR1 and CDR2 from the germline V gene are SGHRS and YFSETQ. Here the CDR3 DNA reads TGCGCCAGCAGCTTGCCGGCGGGAAGCGACAATGAGCAGTTCTTC. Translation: CASSLPAGSDNEQFF.

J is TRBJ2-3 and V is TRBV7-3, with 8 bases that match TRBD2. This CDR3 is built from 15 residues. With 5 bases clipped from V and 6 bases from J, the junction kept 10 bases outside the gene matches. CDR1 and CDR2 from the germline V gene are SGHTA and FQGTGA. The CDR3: CASSAQRGPSDTQYF. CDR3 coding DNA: TGTGCCAGCAGCGCCCAGCGGGGGCCCTCGGATACGCAGTATTTT. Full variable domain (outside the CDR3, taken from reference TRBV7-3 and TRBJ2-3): GAGVSQTPSNKVTEKGKYVELRCDPISGHTALYWYRQSLGQGPEFLIYFQGTGAADDSGLPNDRFFAVRPEGSVSTLKIQRTERGDSAVYLCASSAQRGPSDTQYFGPGTRLTVL.

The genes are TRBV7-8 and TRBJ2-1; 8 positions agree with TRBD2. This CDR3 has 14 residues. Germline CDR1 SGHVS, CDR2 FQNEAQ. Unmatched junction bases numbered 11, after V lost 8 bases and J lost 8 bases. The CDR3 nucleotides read TGTGCCAGCGCCCGGGGGGGCCTTTTCTATGAGCAGTTCTTC. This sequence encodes CASARGGLFYEQFF.

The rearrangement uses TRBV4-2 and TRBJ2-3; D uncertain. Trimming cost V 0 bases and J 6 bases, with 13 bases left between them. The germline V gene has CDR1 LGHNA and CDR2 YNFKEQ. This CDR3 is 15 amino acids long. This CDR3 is CASSQELTGIDTQYF. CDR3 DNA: TGTGCCAGCAGCCAAGAATTGACTGGCATTGATACGCAGTATTTT.